This T cell receptor beta chain came from a study of OX40 agonist ivuxolimab in advanced cancers. Study as a whole: Eligibility rules accepted prior anti-PD-1, anti-PD-L1 or anti-CTLA-4 therapy, and 30% to 40% had some. Three individuals attained partial responses, comprising one hepatocellular carcinoma case and two cutaneous melanoma cases. Whole-study results and caveats: Near-lowest levels of clonal expansion characterized partial responders at 0.1-3.0 mg/kg.

About this clone itself: Its specificity is not known.

Sequenced by immunoSEQ multiplex PCR; TCRdb stores in-frame clones only, minus some. The sample includes about 60,000 clones, 91% of them seen just once. The material was CD4+ or CD8+ T cells sorted from blood, obtained in a trial of the OX40 agonist ivuxolimab. The TCR sequence derives from an adult with an advanced solid tumor such as melanoma, head and neck, liver or kidney cancer.

The CDR3 spells CASSFMNTEAFF. The CDR3 nucleotides read TGTGCCAGCAGCTTTATGAACACTGAAGCTTTCTTT. This chain uses TRBV7-9 with TRBJ1-1, with unresolved D. V gave up 3 bases and J gave up 0 bases, with 2 bases separating them. Germline CDR1 and CDR2: SEHNR and FQNEAQ (reference sequence). The CDR3 totals 12 residues.